What follows are 9 T cell receptor beta chains derived from one specimen sequenced in a study of blood T cell repertoires in COVID-19. This table comes from immunoSEQ multiplex PCR, and its TCRdb copy is limited to in-frame clones, with some not included. The sample contains roughly 200,000 clones, about 80% of which appear only once. Sample: peripheral blood. These receptor sequences come from a man aged 50-60 years with active or convalescent COVID-19.

The chain recombines TRBV5-6 with TRBJ2-7, with 10 positions matching TRBD2. CDR1 and CDR2 (germline): SGHDT, YYEEEE. V was pared by 0 bases and J by 3 bases, with 3 bases of the junction left unmatched. The CDR3 extends over 15 amino acids. In DNA form, the CDR3 reads TGTGCCAGCAGCTTGGCCCCTAGCGGGGGCTACGAGCAGTACTTC. Protein product: CASSLAPSGGYEQYF.

The chain recombines TRBV15 with TRBJ2-7, with a tentative D call TRBD1 (6 bases). There are 16 residues in the CDR3. Trimming left V 0 bases short and J 5 bases short, with 17 bases between. In germline, CDR1 is LNHNV, CDR2 YYDKDF (reference sequence). The CDR3 spells CATSRDRKTGPHEQYF. CDR3 coding DNA: TGTGCCACCAGCAGAGATCGAAAGACAGGCCCGCACGAGCAGTACTTC.

CDR3 loop: CASSLRGAEQFF. DNA for the CDR3: TGTGCCAGCAGTCTCAGGGGTGCTGAGCAGTTCTTC. This chain joins TRBV28 and TRBJ2-1; maybe TRBD1 (6 bases). From germline, CDR1 is MDHEN and CDR2 SYDVKM. V gave up 5 bases and J gave up 9 bases, with 11 bases separating them. This CDR3 contains 12 residues.

The chain carries TRBV12-5 and TRBJ2-1; D call uncertain. Germline V CDR1 and CDR2: LGHNT, FRNRAP. Trimming left V 6 bases short and J 7 bases short, with 7 bases between. The CDR3 totals 11 residues. The DNA of the CDR3 is TGTGCTAGTGGCTCGAGAAATGAGCAGTTCTTC. It codes for CASGSRNEQFF.

The chain couples TRBV6-5 to TRBJ2-7, with TRBD1 matching 8 bases. Germline V gene lookup returns CDR1 MNHEY and CDR2 SVGAGI. This CDR3 region has 14 residues. Trimming cost V 2 bases and J 4 bases; bases outside gene matches: 4. The CDR3 here is CASSYGRGLYEQYF. DNA for the CDR3: TGTGCCAGCAGTTACGGCAGGGGGCTTTACGAGCAGTACTTC.

The chain links TRBV20-1 to TRBJ2-5, with TRBD2 matching 12 bases. Germline CDR1 DFQATT, CDR2 SNEGSKA (reference sequence). This CDR3 contains 15 residues. With V trimmed by 3 bases and J by 5 bases, 7 bases remained unmatched. CDR3 sequence: CSASASGGATETQYF. CDR3 nucleotides: TGCAGTGCTAGTGCTAGCGGGGGGGCCACGGAGACCCAGTACTTC.

This clone has a single count. V is TRBV3-1 (or the pseudogene TRBV3-2) and J is TRBJ1-1, with D perhaps matching TRBD1 (5 bases). Germline lookup yields CDR1 LGHDT and CDR2 YNNKEL (reference sequence). The length of the CDR3 is 16 residues. V lost 1 base to trimming and J lost 0 bases, with 12 bases between them. The CDR3 protein is CASSQVGGAVNTEAFF. The CDR3 DNA reads as TGTGCCAGCAGCCAAGTAGGCGGGGCCGTGAACACTGAAGCTTTCTTT.

This clone was seen more than once but under ten times. J is TRBJ2-7 and V is TRBV9; 8 bases fit TRBD2. Trimming cost V 4 bases and J 7 bases; bases outside gene matches: 7. Per the germline V gene, CDR1 is SGDLS and CDR2 is YYNGEE. This CDR3 spans 13 amino acids. The CDR3 sequence: CASSRPGGREQYF. DNA for the CDR3: TGTGCCAGCAGCCGACCGGGGGGGAGGGAGCAGTACTTC.

V gene TRBV5-4 combines with J gene TRBJ2-1; possibly TRBD2 for D (5 bases). The V gene lost 4 bases and the J gene lost 6 bases, with 14 bases spanning the gap. The CDR3 runs 14 residues. Per the germline V gene, CDR1 is SGHNT and CDR2 is YYREEE (reference sequence). CDR3 coding DNA: TGTGCCAGCAGCGCCCGGGAAATAGTCAATGAGCAGTTCTTC. This codes for CASSAREIVNEQFF.